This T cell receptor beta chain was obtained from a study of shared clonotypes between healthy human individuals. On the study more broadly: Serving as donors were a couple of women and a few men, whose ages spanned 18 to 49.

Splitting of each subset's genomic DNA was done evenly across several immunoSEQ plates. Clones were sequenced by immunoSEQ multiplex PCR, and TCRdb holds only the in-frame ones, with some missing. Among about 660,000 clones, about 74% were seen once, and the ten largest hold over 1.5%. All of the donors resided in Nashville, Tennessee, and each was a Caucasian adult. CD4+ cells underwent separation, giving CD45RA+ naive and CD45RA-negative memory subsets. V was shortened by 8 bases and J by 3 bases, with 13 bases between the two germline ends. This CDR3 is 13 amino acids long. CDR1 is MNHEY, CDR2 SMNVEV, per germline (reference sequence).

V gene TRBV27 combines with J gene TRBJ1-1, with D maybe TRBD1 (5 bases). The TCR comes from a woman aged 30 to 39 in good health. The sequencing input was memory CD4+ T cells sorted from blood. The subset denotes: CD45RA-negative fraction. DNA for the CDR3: TGTGCCAGCCAGGGTATGGTGGACACTGAAGCTTTCTTT. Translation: CASQGMVDTEAFF.